This TCR beta chain was sequenced during a study of Ad26.COV2.S vaccination and SARS-CoV-2 variants. Overall study context: Once, or twice with 56 days between doses, Ad26.COV2.S was given intramuscularly.

Repertoires were generated with immunoSEQ multiplex PCR, while TCRdb's copy carries only in-frame clones and drops some. The sample lists around 450,000 clones, approximately 90% occurring once. Treatment noted: over 15 received Ad26.COV2.S at low or high dose, single or two shots; 5 received placebo; per-sample allocation not given. It was on day 63 after the first vaccine or placebo injection that samples were taken. An adult of 18-55 years in Boston served as donor. The administered vaccine (an Ad26 vector) expressed Wuhan-strain SARS-CoV-2 spike. Findings and caveats of the study: Total T cell responses, in the TCR breadth and depth analyses, may have been underestimated.

Germline CDR1 LNHDA, CDR2 SQIVND (reference sequence). Deletions cut 5 bases from V and 4 bases from J, with 12 bases between. CDR3 length: 14 amino acids. On this clone: Its antigen remains unknown.

This clonotype was sampled from a person between 18 and 65 years old who received the Ad26.COV2.S COVID-19 vaccine or a placebo. The V gene is TRBV19, the J gene TRBJ1-5, with D perhaps matching TRBD1 (6 bases). The material was peripheral blood, obtained in a trial of Ad26.COV2.S vaccine versus placebo. The CDR3 loop is CASSQGGSNQPQHF. The CDR3 nucleotides read TGTGCCAGTAGTCAAGGGGGGTCGAATCAGCCCCAGCATTTT.